The rows below give T cell receptor beta chains drawn from one sample of a study of vaccination and CD4 T cells after COVID-19. No antigens are known for them. TCRdb re-derived calls from the PCR reads in MiXCR, one entry per CDR3 protein. The data contain over 10,000 distinct CDR3 sequences, around two fifths of them singletons. Input material: cultured CD4+ T cells from blood. These receptors originate from a human donor with COVID-19. CDR3s include the opening cysteine and the closing phenylalanine or tryptophan. Fields, in order: V gene, clone size, D gene, J gene, CDR3 protein, CDR3 DNA. A D gene is named only where the DNA matches it firmly. Part of the rows lack a size; the others show once, few, many or a class for expanded clones.

V gene: TRBV2
clone size: NA
D gene: TRBD1
J gene: TRBJ2-5
CDR3 protein: CASSEPGQGVETQYF
CDR3 DNA: TGTGCCAGCAGCGAACCGGGACAGGGAGTAGAGACCCAGTACTTC

V gene: TRBV5-4
clone size: NA
D gene: TRBD1
J gene: TRBJ2-5
CDR3 protein: CASSPTGGVETQYF
CDR3 DNA: TGTGCCAGCAGCCCGACAGGGGGCGTTGAGACCCAGTACTTC

V gene: TRBV11-2
clone size: NA
D gene: NA
J gene: TRBJ2-2
CDR3 protein: CASSLGFGQTGELFF
CDR3 DNA: TGTGCCAGCAGCTTAGGGTTCGGCCAGACCGGGGAGCTGTTTTTT

V gene: TRBV7-9
clone size: NA
D gene: NA
J gene: TRBJ1-5
CDR3 protein: CASSLGQYNQPQHF
CDR3 DNA: TGTGCCAGCAGCTTGGGGCAGTACAATCAGCCCCAGCATTTT

V gene: TRBV20-1
clone size: NA
D gene: TRBD2
J gene: TRBJ2-2
CDR3 protein: CSATRLAGNTGELFF
CDR3 DNA: TGCAGTGCTACAAGACTAGCGGGAAACACCGGGGAGCTGTTTTTT

V gene: TRBV6-1
clone size: NA
D gene: NA
J gene: TRBJ1-2
CDR3 protein: CASSPPLGRGSNYGYTF
CDR3 DNA: TGTGCCAGCAGTCCCCCCCTTGGCAGGGGAAGTAACTATGGCTACACCTTC

V gene: TRBV6-1
clone size: NA
D gene: NA
J gene: TRBJ1-1
CDR3 protein: CASRRFGSNTEAFF
CDR3 DNA: TGTGCCAGCAGGCGGTTCGGGTCTAATACTGAAGCTTTCTTT

V gene: TRBV5-1
clone size: NA
D gene: NA
J gene: TRBJ2-5
CDR3 protein: CASSLGSWKETQYF
CDR3 DNA: TGCGCCAGCAGCTTGGGTAGTTGGAAAGAGACCCAGTACTTC

V gene: TRBV11-3
clone size: NA
D gene: NA
J gene: TRBJ1-4
CDR3 protein: CASSLGVTGANEKLFF
CDR3 DNA: TGTGCCAGCAGCTTAGGGGTCACGGGGGCTAATGAAAAACTGTTTTTT

V gene: TRBV12-3/TRBV12-4
clone size: NA
D gene: TRBD1
J gene: TRBJ2-3
CDR3 protein: CASSHRDRGTDTQYF
CDR3 DNA: TGTGCCAGCAGTCACCGGGACAGGGGCACAGATACGCAGTATTTT

V gene: TRBV20-1
clone size: few
D gene: TRBD2
J gene: TRBJ2-1
CDR3 protein: CSARAVVAGGQGEQFF
CDR3 DNA: TGCAGTGCTAGAGCCGTGGTAGCGGGGGGCCAGGGTGAGCAGTTCTTC

V gene: TRBV19
clone size: NA
D gene: TRBD2
J gene: TRBJ2-2
CDR3 protein: CASSIWGAGGNTGELFF
CDR3 DNA: TGTGCCAGTAGTATTTGGGGTGCGGGGGGCAACACCGGGGAGCTGTTTTTT

V gene: TRBV11-2
clone size: once
D gene: TRBD2
J gene: TRBJ2-7
CDR3 protein: CASRTGGARVEQYF
CDR3 DNA: TGTGCCAGCCGGACGGGGGGGGCTAGGGTCGAGCAGTACTTC

V gene: TRBV20-1
clone size: NA
D gene: TRBD2
J gene: TRBJ2-7
CDR3 protein: CGGLAGGNSYEQYF
CDR3 DNA: TGCGGTGGACTAGCGGGGGGAAACTCCTACGAGCAGTACTTC

V gene: TRBV5-1
clone size: NA
D gene: NA
J gene: TRBJ2-3
CDR3 protein: CASSLRPRGNGNTQYF
CDR3 DNA: TGCGCCAGCAGCTTGCGTCCCAGGGGAAATGGCAATACGCAGTATTTT

V gene: TRBV7-8
clone size: NA
D gene: TRBD2
J gene: TRBJ2-3
CDR3 protein: CASSYLAGGTDTQYF
CDR3 DNA: TGTGCCAGCAGCTACCTAGCGGGGGGAACAGATACGCAGTATTTT

V gene: TRBV15
clone size: NA
D gene: NA
J gene: TRBJ1-2
CDR3 protein: CATSRVGGSVGYGYTF
CDR3 DNA: TGTGCCACCAGCAGAGTAGGAGGCAGCGTCGGCTATGGCTACACCTTC

V gene: TRBV7-8
clone size: few
D gene: NA
J gene: TRBJ1-2
CDR3 protein: CASSSTHDRLHGYTF
CDR3 DNA: TGTGCCAGCAGCTCTACGCATGACAGGTTGCATGGCTACACCTTC

V gene: TRBV7-2
clone size: NA
D gene: NA
J gene: TRBJ2-2
CDR3 protein: CASSVWTAGELFF
CDR3 DNA: TGTGCCAGCAGCGTTTGGACCGCCGGGGAGCTGTTTTTT

V gene: TRBV11-3
clone size: NA
D gene: TRBD1
J gene: TRBJ1-2
CDR3 protein: CASSTRGTVHGYTF
CDR3 DNA: TGTGCCAGCAGCACCCGAGGGACAGTTCATGGCTACACCTTC

V gene: TRBV27
clone size: NA
D gene: TRBD2
J gene: TRBJ2-3
CDR3 protein: CASSLAGADTQYF
CDR3 DNA: TGTGCCAGCAGCCTAGCGGGGGCAGATACGCAGTATTTT

V gene: TRBV7-2
clone size: NA
D gene: NA
J gene: TRBJ2-1
CDR3 protein: CASSSGLFNEQFF
CDR3 DNA: TGTGCCAGCAGCTCGGGACTCTTCAATGAGCAGTTCTTC

V gene: TRBV19
clone size: NA
D gene: NA
J gene: TRBJ1-1
CDR3 protein: CASSKTVMNTEAFF
CDR3 DNA: TGTGCCAGTAGTAAGACAGTGATGAACACTGAAGCTTTCTTT

V gene: TRBV29-1
clone size: NA
D gene: NA
J gene: TRBJ1-1
CDR3 protein: CSANSMIMNTEVFF
CDR3 DNA: TGCAGCGCCAACTCCATGATTATGAACACTGAAGTTTTCTTT

V gene: TRBV7-2
clone size: few
D gene: NA
J gene: TRBJ1-6
CDR3 protein: CASSPGVGFNSPLHF
CDR3 DNA: TGTGCCAGCAGCCCGGGAGTAGGGTTTAATTCACCCCTCCACTTT

V gene: TRBV9
clone size: NA
D gene: TRBD2
J gene: TRBJ2-2
CDR3 protein: CASSAPSGGAGGELFF
CDR3 DNA: TGTGCCAGCAGCGCGCCTAGCGGGGGGGCCGGTGGGGAGCTGTTTTTT

V gene: TRBV6-5
clone size: NA
D gene: NA
J gene: TRBJ1-3
CDR3 protein: CASSYPGNLNSGNTIYF
CDR3 DNA: TGTGCCAGCAGTTACCCCGGGAACCTTAACTCTGGAAACACCATATATTTT

V gene: TRBV11-3
clone size: medium-sized
D gene: NA
J gene: TRBJ2-3
CDR3 protein: CASSSGPSTDTQYF
CDR3 DNA: TGTGCCAGCAGCTCCGGACCGAGCACAGATACGCAGTATTTT

V gene: TRBV12-3/TRBV12-4
clone size: NA
D gene: NA
J gene: TRBJ1-4
CDR3 protein: CASSFRHNEKLFF
CDR3 DNA: TGTGCCAGCAGTTTTAGACACAATGAAAAACTGTTTTTT

V gene: TRBV20-1
clone size: once
D gene: TRBD2
J gene: TRBJ2-1
CDR3 protein: CSAVPAGSGGYNEQFF
CDR3 DNA: TGCAGTGCTGTGCCGGCTGGTAGCGGGGGCTACAATGAGCAGTTCTTC

V gene: TRBV6-5
clone size: NA
D gene: NA
J gene: TRBJ1-2
CDR3 protein: CASSYSTSGVEGYTF
CDR3 DNA: TGTGCCAGCAGTTACTCTACATCAGGGGTAGAAGGCTACACCTTC

V gene: TRBV7-9
clone size: NA
D gene: TRBD1
J gene: TRBJ2-5
CDR3 protein: CASSLELGRGRLETQYF
CDR3 DNA: TGTGCCAGCAGCTTAGAGCTCGGAAGGGGGCGGTTGGAGACCCAGTACTTC

V gene: TRBV29-1
clone size: NA
D gene: NA
J gene: TRBJ2-7
CDR3 protein: CSVEGKGYEQYF
CDR3 DNA: TGCAGCGTTGAAGGTAAAGGCTACGAGCAGTACTTC

V gene: TRBV19
clone size: few
D gene: TRBD1
J gene: TRBJ1-2
CDR3 protein: CASSMGGTGVGYTF
CDR3 DNA: TGTGCCAGTAGTATGGGGGGGACAGGGGTTGGCTACACCTTC

V gene: TRBV7-9
clone size: few
D gene: NA
J gene: TRBJ1-5
CDR3 protein: CASSLEGLNQPQHF
CDR3 DNA: TGTGCCAGCAGCTTAGAGGGGCTTAATCAGCCCCAGCATTTT

V gene: TRBV6-5
clone size: NA
D gene: NA
J gene: TRBJ2-7
CDR3 protein: CASSYLVDEQYF
CDR3 DNA: TGTGCCAGCAGTTATCTCGTCGACGAGCAGTACTTC

V gene: TRBV29-1
clone size: NA
D gene: TRBD1
J gene: TRBJ1-6
CDR3 protein: CSVGDRSNSPLHF
CDR3 DNA: TGCAGCGTCGGGGACAGGTCTAATTCACCCCTCCACTTT

V gene: TRBV6-1
clone size: few
D gene: TRBD1
J gene: TRBJ1-2
CDR3 protein: CASSSTGDNYGYTF
CDR3 DNA: TGTGCCAGCAGCAGCACAGGGGATAACTATGGCTACACCTTC

V gene: TRBV19
clone size: NA
D gene: TRBD1
J gene: TRBJ1-5
CDR3 protein: CASSITRGDQPQHF
CDR3 DNA: TGTGCCAGTAGTATAACCAGGGGGGATCAGCCCCAGCATTTT

V gene: TRBV20-1
clone size: few
D gene: NA
J gene: TRBJ2-3
CDR3 protein: CSAREPRILRTQYF
CDR3 DNA: TGCAGTGCTAGAGAGCCAAGGATTCTCCGTACGCAGTATTTT

V gene: TRBV24-1
clone size: medium-sized
D gene: NA
J gene: TRBJ2-3
CDR3 protein: CATRLGELTDTQYF
CDR3 DNA: TGTGCCACCAGACTAGGGGAATTGACAGATACGCAGTATTTT

V gene: TRBV2
clone size: few
D gene: NA
J gene: TRBJ1-6
CDR3 protein: CASSDTNSPLHF
CDR3 DNA: TGTGCCAGCAGTGATACAAATTCACCCCTCCACTTT

V gene: TRBV19
clone size: NA
D gene: NA
J gene: TRBJ1-3
CDR3 protein: CASRTVSGNTIYF
CDR3 DNA: TGTGCCAGTAGGACAGTCTCTGGAAACACCATATATTTT

V gene: TRBV12-3/TRBV12-4
clone size: NA
D gene: NA
J gene: TRBJ2-3
CDR3 protein: CASSGAIRAIGDTQYF
CDR3 DNA: TGTGCCAGCAGTGGTGCAATCCGGGCCATCGGGGATACGCAGTATTTT

V gene: TRBV20-1
clone size: NA
D gene: NA
J gene: TRBJ1-6
CDR3 protein: CSASWQGEAENSPLHF
CDR3 DNA: TGCAGTGCTAGTTGGCAGGGCGAGGCCGAGAATTCACCCCTCCACTTT

V gene: TRBV12-3/TRBV12-4
clone size: NA
D gene: NA
J gene: TRBJ2-4
CDR3 protein: CASSLGAGKNIQYF
CDR3 DNA: TGTGCCAGCAGTTTGGGGGCAGGGAAGAACATTCAGTACTTC

V gene: TRBV20-1
clone size: NA
D gene: TRBD2
J gene: TRBJ2-5
CDR3 protein: CSAPGLVDETQYF
CDR3 DNA: TGCAGTGCCCCGGGACTAGTCGATGAGACCCAGTACTTC

V gene: TRBV20-1
clone size: few
D gene: NA
J gene: TRBJ1-5
CDR3 protein: CSARESWGSYQPQHF
CDR3 DNA: TGCAGTGCTAGAGAGTCGTGGGGGTCCTATCAGCCCCAGCATTTT